These 30 T cell receptor beta chains share one sample of origin, sequenced in a study of Graves' ophthalmopathy and Graves' hyperthyroidism. The authors amplified TCR beta CDR3 regions from RNA transcripts. HTBI primers served in a first-round RT-PCR, which a second-round multiplex PCR followed. TCRdb analysed the multiplex PCR reads with MiXCR anew, one entry per CDR3 protein. The data hold over a million distinct CDR3 sequences, with roughly 35% observed a single time. Sequenced sample: peripheral blood or thyroid tissue (not recorded which). All receptors come from an adult man with Graves' hyperthyroidism.

The chain is built from TRBV20-1 and TRBJ2-5, with D possibly being TRBD1 (6 bases). The CDR3 sequence is 14 residues long. The V and J ends lost 4 bases and 9 bases respectively, with 21 bases between them. Germline V gene data show CDR1 as DFQATT and CDR2 as SNEGSKA (reference sequence). The CDR3 sequence is CSAIPRQVGQPQYF. As DNA, the CDR3 is TGCAGTGCTATTCCACGACAGGTCGGTCAGCCCCAGTACTTC.

This clonotype came up a few times. CDR3 nucleotides: TGCGCCAGCAGCCAGAACATCGTAGGGAGCTCCTATAATTCACCCCTCCACTTT. Translating it yields CASSQNIVGSSYNSPLHF. V gene TRBV4-1 combines with J gene TRBJ1-6; D is unresolved. Germline CDR1 and CDR2: MGHRA and YSYEKL. The CDR3 covers 18 residues. Trimming took off 3 bases at V and 0 bases at J, with 15 bases between the two ends.

The chain employs TRBV19 and TRBJ2-5; tentatively, D is TRBD2 (5 bases). There are 13 residues in the CDR3. Trimming removed 7 bases from V and 5 bases from J, with 14 bases in between. Germline-derived CDR1 and CDR2 are LNHDA and SQIVND (reference sequence). The CDR3 reads CASNRDLWETQYF. CDR3 nucleotides: TGTGCCAGTAACCGGGATTTATGGGAGACCCAGTACTTC.

This clonotype has only a few counts. The genes are TRBV12-3 or TRBV12-4 and TRBJ2-7; the D call may be TRBD1 or TRBD2 (5 bases each). This CDR3 is 16 amino acids long. Deletions cut 6 bases from V and 2 bases from J, with 20 bases between. The CDR3 loop is CASSPWESGAPYEQYF. CDR3 bases: TGTGCCAGCAGCCCCTGGGAATCCGGGGCCCCCTACGAGCAGTACTTC.

In this sample, this clonotype turned up many times. V gene TRBV7-2 combines with J gene TRBJ2-7; D is unresolved. Trimming left V 3 bases short and J 3 bases short, with 12 bases between. This CDR3 has 14 amino acids. CDR1 SGHTA and CDR2 FQGNSA come from the germline V gene. The CDR3 region is CASSFLGIGYEQYF. CDR3 nucleotides: TGTGCCAGCAGCTTCCTGGGAATTGGCTACGAGCAGTACTTC.

The table lists this clonotype with many counts. The chain joins TRBV29-1 to TRBJ2-2; D is perhaps TRBD2 (6 bases). Trimming cost V 7 bases and J 5 bases, with 20 bases left between them. Looked up from germline, CDR1 is SQVTM and CDR2 is ANQGSEA. The CDR3 consists of 15 residues. The DNA of the CDR3 is TGCAGCGCTGCCCGTTCCGGGGGTAGTACCGGGGAGCTGTTTTTT. This sequence encodes CSAARSGGSTGELFF.

This clonotype was seen many times. The V call is TRBV10-3, the J call TRBJ1-2, with 10 bases that match TRBD1. CDR3 length: 13 residues. J was trimmed by 8 bases and V by 5 bases; bases with no gene match: 5. The germline V gene has CDR1 ENHRY and CDR2 SYGVKD. The CDR3 here is CAISTGTGEGYTF. The CDR3 DNA sequence: TGTGCCATCAGTACCGGGACAGGGGAAGGCTACACCTTC.

The chain carries TRBV20-1 and TRBJ1-5; D may be TRBD1 (5 bases). The germline CDR1 and CDR2 sequences are DFQATT and SNEGSKA (reference sequence). The ends were cut back, 5 bases at V and 4 bases at J, with 18 bases in the middle. The CDR3 has 15 amino acids. CDR3 nucleotide sequence: TGCAGTGCTGGGGACTCCGGGAGAAGAAATCAGCCCCAGCATTTT. This gives the protein CSAGDSGRRNQPQHF.

Points on this clonotype: This clone may be a read error of a much larger clone one base away. J is TRBJ2-7 and V is TRBV10-3; D is perhaps TRBD1 or TRBD2 (5 bases each). The CDR3 contains 11 residues. V was clipped by 10 bases and J by 6 bases, with 13 bases between them. Germline V gene sequence: CDR1 ENHRY, CDR2 SYGVKD. The CDR3 sequence is CASRDRVEQYF. The CDR3 DNA follows: TGTGCCAGCAGGGACCGGGTCGAGCAGTACTTC.

This clonotype was observed at least ten times. This sequence may be a read error, since a much larger clone differs from it by one base. The rearrangement links TRBV7-9 to TRBJ2-7, with 8 positions matching TRBD1. CDR1 SEHNR and CDR2 FQNEAQ come from the germline V gene (reference sequence). The CDR3 is 14 amino acids. Trimming at V came to 3 bases and at J to 1 base, leaving 2 bases not matched to a gene. CDR3 in DNA: TGTGCCAGCAGCTTGAGGACAGGGTCCTACGAGCAGTACTTC. Amino acid sequence: CASSLRTGSYEQYF.

This clonotype was counted a few times. The chain joins TRBV12-3 or TRBV12-4 to TRBJ1-1; D ambiguous. V was cut by 1 base and J by 11 bases, with 11 bases left in between. The CDR3 length is 12 residues. CDR3 residues: CASSLVRGLAFF. As DNA, the CDR3 is TGTGCCAGCAGTTTAGTTAGAGGGTTGGCTTTCTTT.

This clonotype has a handful of counts. The chain couples TRBV9 to TRBJ1-1; D is uncertain. This CDR3 comprises 16 residues. Germline values: CDR1 SGDLS, CDR2 YYNGEE. Trimming took off 0 bases at V and 4 bases at J, with 16 bases between the two ends. CDR3 residues: CASSVGSSLGGTEAFF. CDR3 in DNA: TGTGCCAGCAGCGTAGGGTCGTCACTGGGTGGCACTGAAGCTTTCTTT. Full variable domain (outside the CDR3, taken from reference TRBV9 and TRBJ1-1): DSGVTQTPKHLITATGQRVTLRCSPRSGDLSVYWYQQSLDQGLQFLIQYYNGEERAKGNILERFSAQQFPDLHSELNLSSLELGDSALYFCASSVGSSLGGTEAFFGQGTRLTVV.

The chain couples TRBV3-1 to TRBJ1-2; D unclear. Germline-derived CDR1 and CDR2 are LGHDT and YNNKEL (reference sequence). The CDR3 contains 13 residues. V dropped 0 bases and J dropped 7 bases, with 9 bases sitting between them. CDR3 nucleotides: TGTGCCAGCAGCCAAGAGCGAGGGTTTGGCTACACCTTC. Residues: CASSQERGFGYTF. Full variable domain (remainder filled in from reference TRBV3-1 and TRBJ1-2): DTAVSQTPKYLVTQMGNDKSIKCEQNLGHDTMYWYKQDSKKFLKIMFSYNNKELIINETVPNRFSPKSPDKAHLNLHINSLELGDSAVYFCASSQERGFGYTFGSGTRLTVV.

With respect to this clonotype: The DNA is left out, because the CDR3 cannot be placed on it with certainty; the CDR3 is given as TCRdb lists it. The gene calls are TRBV7-2 and TRBJ2-2; the table's D call of TRBD2 was not tested on the DNA. The germline V gene encodes CDR1 SGHTA and CDR2 FQGNSA. 16 amino acids form the CDR3, both terminal residues included. The CDR3 reads CASSLVRTSTYGSCFF.

This chain connects TRBV7-8 to TRBJ1-1; 9 bases match TRBD1. The trim removed 5 bases at V and 1 base at J, leaving 8 bases unmatched. Germline CDR1 and CDR2: SGHVS and FQNEAQ. This CDR3 comprises 16 residues. The CDR3 sequence: CASSVGQGGGNTEAFF. CDR3 nucleotides: TGTGCCAGCAGCGTGGGACAGGGTGGGGGGAACACTGAAGCTTTCTTT.

This rearrangement joins TRBV15 to TRBJ2-6, with 8 bases fitting TRBD1. Germline CDR1 reads LNHNV; CDR2 reads YYDKDF (reference sequence). V dropped 5 bases and J dropped 3; count of bases not matched to a gene: 6. The length of the CDR3 is 16 residues. The CDR3 DNA sequence: TGTGCCACCAGCGGACAGGGCCTGAGTGGGGCCAACGTCCTGACTTTC. Amino acid sequence: CATSGQGLSGANVLTF.

A few counts support this clonotype. This chain joins TRBV10-3 and TRBJ1-4; D gene uncertain. Germline V gene lookup returns CDR1 ENHRY and CDR2 SYGVKD. V lost 4 bases to trimming and J lost 4 bases, with 7 bases between them. This CDR3 contains 13 residues. The CDR3 is CAISGFDNEKLFF. The CDR3 bases are TGTGCCATCAGTGGGTTCGATAATGAAAAACTGTTTTTT.

The rearrangement links TRBV4-1 to TRBJ1-6, with 10 bases identical to TRBD1. The V and J ends lost 3 bases and 9 bases, in that order; junction bases with no gene match: 5. CDR1 and CDR2 (germline): MGHRA, YSYEKL. The CDR3 runs to 15 residues. The CDR3 DNA sequence: TGCGCCAGCAGCCAGCCTCGGGACAGGGGTTCACCCCTCCACTTT. Translated: CASSQPRDRGSPLHF.

There are a few counts of this clonotype. This chain connects TRBV7-2 to TRBJ1-4; no definite D call. The germline V gene encodes CDR1 SGHTA and CDR2 FQGNSA. CDR3 length: 16 amino acids. The V and J ends lost 6 bases and 7 bases respectively, with 21 bases between them. The CDR3 DNA reads TGTGCCAGCAGTCGCGGGCGTCGGGGAATCTCTGAAAAACTGTTTTTT. The encoded protein is CASSRGRRGISEKLFF. The complete variable domain, with remaining parts taken from reference TRBV7-2 and TRBJ1-4, reads GAGVSQSPSNKVTEKGKDVELRCDPISGHTALYWYRQSLGQGLEFLIYFQGNSAPDKSGLPSDRFSAERTGGSVSTLTIQRTQQEDSAVYLCASSRGRRGISEKLFFGSGTQLSVL.

This clonotype was seen a handful of times. The chain is built from TRBV7-2 and TRBJ2-7, with 9 bases matching TRBD1. The CDR3 sequence is 15 residues long. V lost 5 bases to trimming and J lost 3 bases; unmatched junction nucleotides: 8. The V gene's germline CDR1 is SGHTA and CDR2 FQGNSA. The CDR3 here is CASSTGTGLLYEQYF. The CDR3 nucleotides are TGTGCCAGCAGCACTGGGACAGGGCTTCTCTACGAGCAGTACTTC.

This clonotype was counted at least ten times. DNA for the CDR3: TGTGCCACCAGTGGCCCCGGCTCCTACGAGCAGTACTTC. This encodes CATSGPGSYEQYF. This rearrangement joins TRBV24-1 to TRBJ2-7; D is ambiguous. This CDR3 contains 13 residues. Germline V CDR1 and CDR2: KGHDR, SFDVKD. The ends were cut back, 5 bases at V and 0 bases at J, with 7 bases in the middle.

The sample holds many counts of this clonotype. The chain combines TRBV10-3 with TRBJ1-5, with TRBD1 identical over 11 bases. After removal of 3 bases from V and 6 bases from J, the junction contained 7 bases not matched to a gene. The CDR3 extends over 16 amino acids. Germline V gene lookup returns CDR1 ENHRY and CDR2 SYGVKD. The CDR3 DNA reads TGTGCCATCAGTGACTCGGACAGGGGGCTCTTTCAGCCCCAGCATTTT. The encoded protein is CAISDSDRGLFQPQHF.

The chain joins TRBV15 to TRBJ1-5, with 7 nucleotides matching TRBD1. CDR1 and CDR2 (germline): LNHNV, YYDKDF (reference sequence). The V and J ends lost 2 bases and 5 bases, in that order; junction bases with no gene match: 12. The CDR3 consists of 17 residues. The CDR3 DNA reads TGTGCCACCAGCAGATTGGACAGGCAGACAGGGTATCAGCCCCAGCATTTT. Its protein product is CATSRLDRQTGYQPQHF.

This sequence joins TRBV4-3 and TRBJ1-2, with no clear D. Germline loops: CDR1 LGHNA, CDR2 YSLEER. With 1 base removed from V and 6 bases from J, the gap between germline ends came to 9 bases. The CDR3 length is 13 residues. CDR3: CASSQGNSDGYTF. CDR3 nucleotides: TGCGCCAGCAGCCAAGGAAACAGCGATGGCTACACCTTC.

J is TRBJ1-5 and V is TRBV14, with no clear D. The CDR3 consists of 13 residues. The V gene lost 8 bases and the J gene lost 6 bases, with 14 bases spanning the gap. Germline V lookup: CDR1 SGHDN, CDR2 FVKESK. CDR3 bases: TGTGCCAGCGCGGGGTTGGGCGGTCAGCCCCAGCATTTT. Its protein product is CASAGLGGQPQHF.

The V call is TRBV25-1, the J call TRBJ1-6; no firm D call. CDR3 size: 17 residues. Per germline, CDR1 MGHDK and CDR2 SYGVNS. V dropped 5 bases and J dropped 6 bases, with 20 bases sitting between them. This chain's CDR3 is CASSYSSGAWVNSPLHF. In DNA form, the CDR3 reads TGTGCCAGCAGTTACTCGTCGGGCGCCTGGGTTAATTCACCCCTCCACTTT.

The chain joins TRBV10-1 to TRBJ2-3, with a possible D match to TRBD1 (6 bases). Deletions cut 4 bases from V and 6 bases from J, with 14 bases between. This CDR3 region has 14 residues. Looked up from germline, CDR1 is WNHNN and CDR2 is SYGVQD (reference sequence). The CDR3 sequence: CASSADRIVDTQYF. The CDR3 region has the DNA TGCGCCAGCAGTGCGGACAGAATAGTGGATACGCAGTATTTT.

This clonotype was observed a single time. This rearrangement joins TRBV7-8 to TRBJ2-5, with 10 positions matching TRBD2. The germline V gene has CDR1 SGHVS and CDR2 FQNEAQ. CDR3 size: 16 residues. Trimming at V came to 0 bases and at J to 6 bases, leaving 7 bases not matched to a gene. The CDR3 spells CASSLALSGGAQTQYF. In DNA form, the CDR3 reads TGTGCCAGCAGCTTAGCGCTCAGCGGGGGGGCTCAGACCCAGTACTTC.

V and J are TRBV7-2 and TRBJ1-6, with 7 bases matching TRBD1. This CDR3 is built from 16 residues. CDR1 and CDR2 from the germline V gene are SGHTA and FQGNSA. V lost 5 bases to trimming and J lost 0 bases; unmatched junction nucleotides: 4. The CDR3 DNA reads TGTGCCAGCAGCCCGACAGGGTACTCCTATAATTCACCCCTCCACTTT. Translated: CASSPTGYSYNSPLHF.

This clonotype was recorded many times. The rearrangement joins TRBV6-5 to TRBJ1-1, with a tentative D call TRBD1 (5 bases). The germline V and J ends were trimmed by 2 bases and 0 bases, with 7 bases remaining between them. Per germline, CDR1 MNHEY and CDR2 SVGAGI. The CDR3 length is 14 residues. As DNA, the CDR3 is TGTGCCAGCAGTTACGACAGCATGAACACTGAAGCTTTCTTT. The encoded protein is CASSYDSMNTEAFF.